Listed below are T cell receptor beta chains from one sample, sequenced in a study of T cell repertoires in cytomegalovirus infection. In TCRdb, the reads were re-called with MiXCR into one record per CDR3 protein. The sample holds 640,000 or so distinct CDR3 sequences, around a third seen once. For these TCRs, the target antigens are not known. Material: cultured PBMCs, obtained from culture after CMV antigen stimulation. These receptors were obtained from a human donor in good health (CMV status not recorded). Some clones in this sample may be carry-over from other donors' samples. Each CDR3 is given without its conserved first and last residue. Each record gives: clone size, J gene, V gene, CDR3 protein. Expanded clones are given a class, and other clones once, few, many or no size at all.

clone_size: NA; j_call: TRBJ1-1; v_call: TRBV10-3; cdr3_aa: AISESGLGSATEAF
clone_size: many; j_call: TRBJ2-7; v_call: TRBV7-2; cdr3_aa: ASSLKPLYEQY
clone_size: NA; j_call: TRBJ2-3; v_call: TRBV2; cdr3_aa: ASRGRGGDTQY
clone_size: NA; j_call: TRBJ1-2; v_call: TRBV11-1; cdr3_aa: ASSLDPRGNGYT
clone_size: NA; j_call: TRBJ2-7; v_call: TRBV27; cdr3_aa: ASSPTSDPYEQY
clone_size: few; j_call: TRBJ2-7; v_call: TRBV12-3/TRBV12-4; cdr3_aa: ASSAGTAREQY
clone_size: few; j_call: TRBJ2-1; v_call: TRBV20-1; cdr3_aa: SARGTYPNEQF
clone_size: few; j_call: TRBJ2-5; v_call: TRBV27; cdr3_aa: ASSPTSGRIIGETQY
clone_size: NA; j_call: TRBJ1-4; v_call: TRBV19; cdr3_aa: ASTRSGGANEKLF
clone_size: many; j_call: TRBJ1-5; v_call: TRBV7-2; cdr3_aa: ASSLGRRAGYQPQH
clone_size: NA; j_call: TRBJ2-7; v_call: TRBV20-1; cdr3_aa: SARGGAGLAGVGEQY
clone_size: NA; j_call: TRBJ1-5; v_call: TRBV24-1; cdr3_aa: ATSEPKGGQGARWYQPQH
clone_size: NA; j_call: TRBJ2-5; v_call: TRBV6-1; cdr3_aa: ASGRQSGLGTQY
clone_size: NA; j_call: TRBJ2-1; v_call: TRBV19; cdr3_aa: ASTRRTSGSNEQF
clone_size: NA; j_call: TRBJ1-2; v_call: TRBV12-3/TRBV12-4; cdr3_aa: ASSLPLMSGYT
clone_size: NA; j_call: TRBJ2-1; v_call: TRBV11-2; cdr3_aa: ASSFLPTREGNEQF
clone_size: NA; j_call: TRBJ2-3; v_call: TRBV2; cdr3_aa: ASCPLSTDTQY
clone_size: NA; j_call: TRBJ1-1; v_call: TRBV6-6; cdr3_aa: ASSYSIRQNTEAF
clone_size: NA; j_call: TRBJ1-2; v_call: TRBV6-2/TRBV6-3; cdr3_aa: ASRRRDNYGYT
clone_size: many; j_call: TRBJ2-1; v_call: TRBV11-2; cdr3_aa: ASSLVGHEQF
clone_size: NA; j_call: TRBJ2-5; v_call: TRBV20-1; cdr3_aa: SARDSGLAGGPGETQY
clone_size: NA; j_call: TRBJ1-2; v_call: TRBV10-3; cdr3_aa: AISGTGGEWHT
clone_size: NA; j_call: TRBJ1-2; v_call: TRBV6-2/TRBV6-3; cdr3_aa: ASSYEQGTYGYT
clone_size: few; j_call: TRBJ1-6; v_call: TRBV12-5; cdr3_aa: ASRDRVESPLH
clone_size: NA; j_call: TRBJ2-2; v_call: TRBV28; cdr3_aa: ASSVVAGELF
clone_size: few; j_call: TRBJ2-5; v_call: TRBV27; cdr3_aa: ASSSTGHETQY
clone_size: NA; j_call: TRBJ1-2; v_call: TRBV5-6; cdr3_aa: ASSLGLGGSNHYGYT
clone_size: NA; j_call: TRBJ2-3; v_call: TRBV2; cdr3_aa: ASRAGTSTDTQY
clone_size: NA; j_call: TRBJ1-1; v_call: TRBV18; cdr3_aa: ASSPAKFPNRVG
clone_size: NA; j_call: TRBJ1-5; v_call: TRBV6-1; cdr3_aa: ASSPRGEYQPQH
clone_size: few; j_call: TRBJ2-7; v_call: TRBV6-1; cdr3_aa: ASTGTGEFYEQY
clone_size: NA; j_call: TRBJ2-3; v_call: TRBV6-8; cdr3_aa: ASSWSGSVNTQY
clone_size: NA; j_call: TRBJ2-1; v_call: TRBV7-2; cdr3_aa: AGATDYLFNEQF
clone_size: NA; j_call: TRBJ2-1; v_call: TRBV28; cdr3_aa: ASISGQSLNEQF
clone_size: few; j_call: TRBJ1-2; v_call: TRBV12-3/TRBV12-4; cdr3_aa: ASRKTTGTAGYT
clone_size: NA; j_call: TRBJ2-5; v_call: TRBV7-2; cdr3_aa: ASSPQGVTSGRWLETQY
clone_size: few; j_call: TRBJ2-6; v_call: TRBV11-2; cdr3_aa: ASSTRSGANVLT
clone_size: NA; j_call: TRBJ1-2; v_call: TRBV7-2; cdr3_aa: ASSSGGTGTSRGYT